Detailed here is one T cell receptor beta chain. The sample is drawn from a study of OX40 agonist ivuxolimab in advanced cancers. Whole-study context: Intravenous ivuxolimab was administered to patients every 2 weeks at 0.01 to 10 mg/kg.

CDR1 SQVTM and CDR2 ANQGSEA come from the germline V gene. CDR3 size: 13 residues. The V and J ends lost 2 bases and 1 base respectively, with 8 bases between them. Exclusion of a patient followed from autoimmune disease history or systemic immunosuppression. Blood sampling took place at baseline, cycle 4 day 1, and cycle 7 day 1. Profiled with immunoSEQ multiplex PCR; TCRdb holds only in-frame clones, not every one. Altogether more than 85,000 clones are present, about 90% being singletons, with the ten largest covering around 1.5%. The chain recombines TRBV29-1 with TRBJ1-2; D not resolved. The sequence was obtained from an adult with an advanced solid tumor such as melanoma, head and neck, liver or kidney cancer. The source was CD4+ or CD8+ T cells sorted from blood, collected in a trial of the OX40 agonist ivuxolimab. CDR3 amino acids: CSVESQDNYGYTF. CDR3 coding DNA: TGCAGCGTTGAAAGCCAGGATAACTATGGCTACACCTTC.